Following are 26 T cell receptor beta chains from one sample sequenced in a study of beta chain features in type 1 diabetes. Expressed TCRB transcripts were sequenced after all isolated RNA was converted to cDNA. TCRdb's copy holds only in-frame clones and misses some; the assay was immunoSEQ multiplex PCR. The sample records roughly 250,000 clones, roughly 9.6% being singletons. The source material was naive CD4+ T cells from blood. These receptor sequences come from a woman between 18 and 30 years old in good health.

This clone was seen a handful of times. V usage is TRBV5-6 and J usage is TRBJ1-2, with D unclear. The CDR3 is 14 amino acids. V lost 4 bases and J 4 bases, leaving 14 bases between the germline ends. Germline V gene lookup returns CDR1 SGHDT and CDR2 YYEEEE. The CDR3 region has the DNA TGTGCCAGCAGCGGCTCGCCCGGACTCTATGGCTACACCTTC. Translation gives CASSGSPGLYGYTF.

This chain links TRBV5-1 with TRBJ2-1; 7 bases fit TRBD2. Germline V lookup: CDR1 SGHRS, CDR2 YFSETQ. The CDR3 totals 15 residues. The V and J ends lost 4 bases and 8 bases, in that order; junction bases with no gene match: 12. The CDR3 nucleotides are TGCGCCAGCAGCCAACCTAGTCGGGAGGACGATGAGCAGTTCTTC. It encodes CASSQPSREDDEQFF.

In this sample, this clone turned up a few times. The rearrangement links TRBV5-4 to TRBJ2-7, with TRBD1 as a possible D gene (6 bases). The CDR3 is 12 residues long. Deletions cut 3 bases from V and 7 bases from J, with 11 bases between. Germline CDR1 SGHNT, CDR2 YYREEE (reference sequence). DNA of the CDR3: TGTGCCAGCAGCTACAGGGCTGGAGAGCAGTACTTC. This encodes CASSYRAGEQYF.

This clone was detected a few times. This chain connects TRBV27 to TRBJ1-3, with D possibly TRBD1 on 6 matching bases. There are 15 residues in the CDR3. Per the germline V gene, CDR1 is MNHEY and CDR2 is SMNVEV (reference sequence). V shed 5 bases and J shed 4 bases, with 15 bases lying between them. The CDR3 region is CASSKTQGNGNTIYF. The CDR3 DNA reads as TGTGCCAGCAGTAAAACACAGGGAAACGGAAACACCATATATTTT.

Only a few counts were recorded for this clone. The CDR3 is CSVGGQGAFDGTGELFF. DNA of the CDR3: TGCAGCGTGGGGGGACAGGGGGCTTTCGACGGGACCGGGGAGCTGTTTTTT. The chain has TRBV29-1 and TRBJ2-2; 12 bases map to TRBD1. This CDR3 has 17 residues. Trimming took 6 bases from V and 5 from J; bases not matched to a gene: 13. CDR1 is SQVTM, CDR2 ANQGSEA, per germline.

V is TRBV2 and J is TRBJ2-2, with a possible D match to TRBD1 (5 bases). Germline V lookup: CDR1 SNHLY, CDR2 FYNNEI. This CDR3 spans 15 amino acids. The V end lost 4 bases, the J end lost 2 bases, and 11 bases lay between the germline ends. CDR3: CASSGRQLNTGELFF. CDR3 nucleotide sequence: TGTGCCAGCAGTGGCCGACAGCTAAACACCGGGGAGCTGTTTTTT.

The chain employs TRBV5-1 and TRBJ2-7; possible D gene TRBD2, 5 bases. The CDR3 runs to 13 residues. V was shortened by 0 bases and J by 5 bases, with 9 bases between the two germline ends. From germline, CDR1 is SGHRS and CDR2 YFSETQ. CDR3: CASSLGTRNEQYF. CDR3 bases: TGCGCCAGCAGCTTGGGGACTCGGAACGAGCAGTACTTC.

CDR3 amino acids: CASTGGYEQYF. As DNA, the CDR3 is TGTGCCAGTACCGGCGGCTACGAGCAGTACTTC. V and J are TRBV19 and TRBJ2-7; D gene uncertain. This CDR3 is 11 amino acids long. The V gene lost 7 bases and the J gene lost 3 bases, with 7 bases spanning the gap. Germline CDR1 reads LNHDA; CDR2 reads SQIVND (reference sequence).

The chain has TRBV9 and TRBJ2-5, with 11 bases identical to TRBD2. This CDR3 is built from 14 residues. V dropped 4 bases and J dropped 4; count of bases not matched to a gene: 3. Germline CDR1 reads SGDLS; CDR2 reads YYNGEE. In DNA form, the CDR3 reads TGTGCCAGCAGCCCAGGACTAGCGGGAGAGACCCAGTACTTC. Translation: CASSPGLAGETQYF.

In this sample, this clone turned up a few times. The rearrangement joins TRBV6-5 to TRBJ1-1; TRBD1 might be the D (5 bases). The CDR3 contains 14 residues. Germline CDR1 MNHEY, CDR2 SVGAGI. Trimming cost V 6 bases and J 1 base, with 12 bases left between them. The CDR3 spells CASRKPTGNTEAFF. CDR3 nucleotides: TGTGCCAGCAGAAAGCCCACAGGGAACACTGAAGCTTTCTTT.

The chain recombines TRBV9 with TRBJ2-5, with 15 bases lining up with TRBD2. Germline V gene data show CDR1 as SGDLS and CDR2 as YYNGEE. The junction had 4 bases not matched to a gene; V was cut back by 1 base and J by 3 bases. CDR3 length equals 17 residues. The CDR3 loop reads CASSVRGLAGGKETQYF. The CDR3 region has the DNA TGTGCCAGCAGCGTACGGGGACTAGCGGGAGGAAAAGAGACCCAGTACTTC.

The rearrangement joins TRBV4-1 to TRBJ2-7; 11 bases are shared with TRBD2. In germline, CDR1 is MGHRA, CDR2 YSYEKL. V lost 4 bases and J lost 0; bases outside the gene matches: 8. The CDR3 extends over 17 amino acids. CDR3 DNA sequence: TGCGCCAGCAGCCTTACGATAGCGGGAGGGCCCTCCTACGAGCAGTACTTC. Protein: CASSLTIAGGPSYEQYF.

The chain links TRBV2 to TRBJ1-2; D might be TRBD1 (5 bases). Germline CDR1 reads SNHLY; CDR2 reads FYNNEI. The CDR3 consists of 14 residues. Trimming shortened V by 7 bases and J by 5 bases, and 17 bases separated the two germline ends. CDR3 residues: CASKGIGARYGYTF. CDR3 bases: TGTGCCAGCAAGGGGATTGGGGCTCGGTATGGCTACACCTTC.

The chain joins TRBV6-5 to TRBJ2-2; 8 bases align to TRBD1. Germline assignment: CDR1 MNHEY and CDR2 SVGAGI. The J segment lost 5 bases and the V segment lost 5 bases, leaving 7 bases of the junction unmatched. There are 15 residues in the CDR3. The CDR3 region is CASSIQGGGTGELFF. CDR3 coding DNA: TGTGCCAGCAGTATACAGGGGGGCGGGACCGGGGAGCTGTTTTTT.

This chain connects TRBV7-7 to TRBJ2-1; 7 positions agree with TRBD2. The germline V gene has CDR1 SSHAT and CDR2 FNYEAQ (reference sequence). CDR3 length equals 14 residues. V lost 4 bases and J lost 10; bases outside the gene matches: 10. CDR3 residues: CASSSARGSGEQFF. The CDR3 nucleotides are TGTGCCAGCAGCTCCGCGCGGGGGAGCGGCGAGCAGTTCTTC.

The chain has TRBV2 and TRBJ2-2, with D possibly TRBD2 on 5 matching bases. This CDR3 contains 15 residues. The V end was cut by 5 bases, the J end by 7 bases, with 17 bases between. CDR1 SNHLY and CDR2 FYNNEI come from the germline V gene. CDR3 sequence (DNA): TGTGCCAGCAGTTGGACTGCTCTCCGGAGCGGGGAGCTGTTTTTT. Translating it yields CASSWTALRSGELFF.

This clone was counted a few times. The rearrangement links TRBV30 to TRBJ1-1; the match to TRBD1 covers 7 bases. Germline CDR1 is GTSNPN and CDR2 is SVGIG (reference sequence). Trimming took 0 bases from V and 2 from J; bases not matched to a gene: 9. The CDR3 loop spans 16 amino acids. CDR3 in amino acids: CAWSVRQGVLNTEAFF. DNA of the CDR3: TGTGCCTGGAGTGTACGTCAGGGGGTGCTTAACACTGAAGCTTTCTTT.

This clone occurred a few times. This chain connects TRBV28 to TRBJ1-5; D call uncertain. This CDR3 is 14 amino acids long. CDR1 and CDR2 from the germline V gene are MDHEN and SYDVKM. The V and J ends lost 2 bases and 1 base respectively, with 6 bases between them. The CDR3, as DNA: TGTGCCAGCAGTTTAAGCCCAAGCAATCAGCCCCAGCATTTT. This sequence encodes CASSLSPSNQPQHF. The whole variable domain, remainder taken from reference TRBV28 and TRBJ1-5, is DVKVTQSSRYLVKRTGEKVFLECVQDMDHENMFWYRQDPGLGLRLIYFSYDVKMKEKGDIPEGYSVSREKKERFSLILESASTNQTSMYLCASSLSPSNQPQHFGDGTRLSIL.

This clone turned up a few times. The chain recombines TRBV9 with TRBJ2-1; TRBD2 matches 7 bases. The junction had 1 base not matched to a gene; V was cut back by 0 bases and J by 4 bases. This CDR3 contains 14 residues. Germline loops: CDR1 SGDLS, CDR2 YYNGEE. The CDR3 sequence: CASSVAAGYNEQFF. CDR3 bases: TGTGCCAGCAGCGTAGCAGCGGGGTACAATGAGCAGTTCTTC.

This clone showed up just a few times. This rearrangement joins TRBV6-5 to TRBJ2-7; possible D gene TRBD1, 6 bases. CDR1 and CDR2 (germline): MNHEY, SVGAGI. V lost 0 bases, J lost 5 bases, and 17 bases lay in between. This CDR3 region has 16 residues. The DNA for the CDR3 is TGTGCCAGCAGTTACTCGATATGGACACAGGGAGACGAGCAGTACTTC. It is translated as CASSYSIWTQGDEQYF.

The table lists this clone with a few counts. The rearrangement links TRBV5-6 to TRBJ1-1; the match to TRBD1 covers 7 bases. The CDR3 runs to 14 residues. The germline V gene encodes CDR1 SGHDT and CDR2 YYEEEE. V lost 0 bases and J lost 11; bases outside the gene matches: 10. In nucleotides, the CDR3 is TGTGCCAGCAGCTTGGGCAGGGGGAGCGTGTGGGCTTTCTTT. Amino acid sequence: CASSLGRGSVWAFF. The full variable domain, in which reference TRBV5-6 and TRBJ1-1 provide the parts outside the CDR3, is DAGVTQSPTHLIKTRGQQVTLRCSPKSGHDTVSWYQQALGQGPQFIFQYYEEEERQRGNFPDRFSGHQFPNYSSELNVNALLLGDSALYLCASSLGRGSVWAFFGQGTRLTVV.

The sample holds a few counts of this clone. The chain is built from TRBV30 and TRBJ2-1, with 14 bases that match TRBD2. From germline, CDR1 is GTSNPN and CDR2 SVGIG (reference sequence). V lost 3 bases, J lost 7 bases, and 8 bases stayed unmatched. This CDR3 has 16 amino acids. CDR3 loop: CAWSGAGLAGGNEQFF. As DNA, the CDR3 is TGTGCCTGGAGCGGGGCCGGACTAGCGGGAGGAAATGAGCAGTTCTTC.

The chain carries TRBV30 and TRBJ2-5, with 10 nucleotides matching TRBD1. CDR3 length equals 13 residues. The V and J ends lost 7 bases and 4 bases, in that order; junction bases with no gene match: 6. Germline V lookup: CDR1 GTSNPN, CDR2 SVGIG (reference sequence). CDR3 amino acids: CALRDRGPETQYF. The CDR3 DNA reads as TGTGCCTTAAGGGACAGGGGACCAGAGACCCAGTACTTC.

The gene calls are TRBV5-1 and TRBJ2-1, with D perhaps TRBD2 (6 bases). Between the trimmed V and J ends, which lost 0 bases and 2 bases, there was a span of 12 bases. The V gene's germline CDR1 is SGHRS and CDR2 YFSETQ. The CDR3 loop spans 16 amino acids. The CDR3 protein is CASSLVGEVAYNEQFF. The CDR3 DNA sequence: TGCGCCAGCAGCTTGGTGGGGGAGGTCGCCTACAATGAGCAGTTCTTC.

The rearrangement links TRBV9 to TRBJ2-5, with 8 nucleotides matching TRBD2. The CDR3 spans 17 residues. Germline trimming cut 0 bases from V and 1 base from J; bases unmatched to any gene: 8. Germline V CDR1 and CDR2: SGDLS, YYNGEE. CDR3 in DNA: TGTGCCAGCAGCGTAGATGTAAGCGGGGGACTCCAAGAGACCCAGTACTTC. It is translated as CASSVDVSGGLQETQYF.

This clone was counted a few times. This chain joins TRBV10-3 and TRBJ2-1; the match to TRBD2 covers 7 bases. Germline CDR1 ENHRY, CDR2 SYGVKD. Trimming took 10 bases from V and 0 from J; bases not matched to a gene: 15. There are 17 residues in the CDR3. For the CDR3, the DNA is TGTGCCACATTACCCCTGGGAGGGTTTAGCTCCTACAATGAGCAGTTCTTC. Translation gives CATLPLGGFSSYNEQFF.